This TCR beta chain was observed in a study of T cell responses to AZD1222 COVID-19 vaccine. Study background: Analysis merged second doses at about 4 or about 12 weeks.

V was clipped by 0 bases and J by 10 bases; unmatched bases: 11. CDR1 is KGHSY, CDR2 FQNENV, per germline. This CDR3 is 15 amino acids long. Produced via immunoSEQ multiplex PCR; TCRdb's table is partial and in-frame only. The sample lists about 120,000 clones, roughly 84% occurring once. In this sample, this clone turned up once. This clonotype originated in an adult in good health. Here the sequenced sample was peripheral blood, taken on day 0 of AZD1222 vaccination. The chain combines TRBV16 with TRBJ1-2; 7 nucleotides agree with TRBD1. CDR3 nucleotides: TGTGCCAGCAGCCAATCGGCCGCGACAGGGACAGACTACACCTTC. Translation gives CASSQSAATGTDYTF.